The 32 T cell receptor beta chains presented below share a single source sample, sequenced in a study of long-term antiretroviral therapy in people with HIV (dated 2022 in TCRdb). Sequencing of the TRB variable region was done with the immunoSEQ hsTCRB v3.0 assay at survey level resolution. Here the immuneACCESS table is served through TCRdb, limited to in-frame sequences with V and J called. Missing clones are a known gap in these copies; in checked studies unresolved V genes cover under half, and the rest lacks a known reason. The sample table lists about 33,000 clones, approximately 80% of them with a count of one. The ten largest clones capture about 7.6% of the sample. The material sequenced was unsorted PBMCs, taken 2 years after starting antiretroviral therapy. Receptors were obtained from a woman aged 45 to 65 with HIV.

The chain recombines TRBV6-1 with TRBJ1-1; 7 nucleotides agree with TRBD1. Germline V gene data show CDR1 as MNHNS and CDR2 as SASEGT. The CDR3 totals 14 residues. Trimming took 0 bases from V and 4 from J; bases not matched to a gene: 2. The CDR3 sequence: CASSEARGSTEAFF. The CDR3 DNA follows: TGTGCCAGCAGTGAAGCCAGGGGGAGCACTGAAGCTTTCTTT.

The CDR3 nucleotides are TGTGCCAGCAGCTTTCTGGTTTGGCAATACAGAGAAAAACTGTTTTTT. As protein: CASSFLVWQYREKLFF. The J gene is TRBJ1-4, the V gene TRBV5-7; D uncertain. TRBV5-7 is sorted into the ORF group, with uncertain function. V lost 2 bases, J lost 8 bases, and 19 bases lay in between. The CDR3 is made up of 16 amino acids.

The J gene is TRBJ1-5, the V gene TRBV6-1; D is uncertain. V was cut by 6 bases and J by 4 bases, with 10 bases left in between. CDR3 length equals 13 residues. The germline CDR1 and CDR2 sequences are MNHNS and SASEGT. The CDR3 DNA reads as TGTGCCAGCAGGTCCGGGCCGAATCAGCCCCAGCATTTT. Residues: CASRSGPNQPQHF.

V is TRBV4-1 and J is TRBJ1-3; D is possibly TRBD1 (6 bases). This CDR3 region has 14 residues. The V end lost 6 bases, the J end lost 3 bases, and 12 bases lay between the germline ends. Per the germline V gene, CDR1 is MGHRA and CDR2 is YSYEKL. DNA for the CDR3: TGCGCCAGCAGTTCTACAGGGCTTGGAAACACCATATATTTT. This encodes CASSSTGLGNTIYF.

V usage is TRBV4-1 and J usage is TRBJ1-1; the D gene is possibly TRBD1 (5 bases). The V end was cut by 4 bases, the J end by 3 bases, with 15 bases between. This CDR3 is 15 amino acids long. Germline V gene lookup returns CDR1 MGHRA and CDR2 YSYEKL. The CDR3 DNA reads as TGCGCCAGCAGCCGGCCGGGGACGGGGGACACTGAAGCTTTCTTT. Translation gives CASSRPGTGDTEAFF.

The rearrangement uses TRBV9 and TRBJ2-3; D may correspond to TRBD1 or TRBD2 (5 bases each). The CDR3 covers 16 residues. The V and J ends lost 2 bases and 2 bases respectively, with 15 bases between them. Germline CDR1 and CDR2: SGDLS and YYNGEE. The CDR3 coding sequence is TGTGCCAGCAGCGTTGGGACGGCCCCCCTCACAGATACGCAGTATTTT. Protein: CASSVGTAPLTDTQYF.

The chain is built from TRBV11-2 and TRBJ1-5; D may be TRBD1 (5 bases). The ends were cut back, 1 base at V and 9 bases at J, with 13 bases in the middle. Germline values: CDR1 SGHAT, CDR2 FQNNGV. This CDR3 contains 14 residues. In nucleotides, the CDR3 is TGTGCCAGCAGCTTAGGGGGGGTTAGCGGGCCCCAGCATTTT. This sequence encodes CASSLGGVSGPQHF.

The chain uses TRBV14 and TRBJ1-3; D is unresolved. The V and J ends lost 4 bases and 4 bases respectively, with 11 bases between them. CDR1 and CDR2 from the germline V gene are SGHDN and FVKESK. This CDR3 contains 14 residues. CDR3 region: CASSPTRIGNTIYF. The CDR3 DNA is TGTGCCAGCAGCCCTACACGTATCGGAAACACCATATATTTT.

This chain connects TRBV6-5 to TRBJ2-1; 7 nucleotides agree with TRBD2. Germline CDR1 and CDR2: MNHEY and SVGAGI. The V segment lost 10 bases and the J segment 3 bases; nucleotides outside the gene matches: 12. The CDR3 runs to 15 residues. CDR3 in amino acids: CATGGSLNFYNEQFF. CDR3 sequence (DNA): TGTGCCACGGGGGGTAGTTTGAACTTCTACAATGAGCAGTTCTTC.

This chain uses TRBV27 with TRBJ1-1; no clear D. V was shortened by 1 base and J by 5 bases, with 14 bases between the two germline ends. The CDR3 has 15 amino acids. Germline V gene sequence: CDR1 MNHEY, CDR2 SMNVEV (reference sequence). The CDR3 reads CASSLFGPPVTEAFF. In nucleotides, the CDR3 is TGTGCCAGCAGTTTATTCGGGCCTCCGGTAACTGAAGCTTTCTTT.

The chain is built from TRBV12-5 and TRBJ2-3; TRBD1 or TRBD2 may be the D gene (5 bases each). The germline CDR1 and CDR2 sequences are LGHNT and FRNRAP. V lost 1 base and J lost 2, with 7 bases in between. The CDR3 consists of 14 residues. The CDR3 DNA sequence: TGTGCTAGTGGTTTGGCCGGGACCACAGATACGCAGTATTTT. It specifies CASGLAGTTDTQYF.

The CDR3 nucleotides are TGTGCCAGCAGCTTGGAAAGGTCCTACGAGCAGTACGTC. Protein sequence: CASSLERSYEQYV. This rearrangement joins TRBV5-6 to TRBJ2-7; D remains ambiguous. Germline V gene lookup returns CDR1 SGHDT and CDR2 YYEEEE. The CDR3 length is 13 residues. V shed 0 bases and J shed 1 base, with 5 bases lying between them.

The V and J genes are TRBV6-1 and TRBJ1-2; the match to TRBD1 covers 7 bases. From germline, CDR1 is MNHNS and CDR2 SASEGT. This CDR3 comprises 15 residues. J was trimmed by 4 bases and V by 7 bases; bases with no gene match: 12. The chain's CDR3 is CASTEVVGGPYGYTF. CDR3 sequence (DNA): TGTGCCAGCACTGAGGTCGTAGGGGGCCCCTATGGCTACACCTTC.

CDR3 sequence reads: CASSRQISGNTIYF. The DNA for the CDR3 is TGTGCCAGCAGTCGACAGATCTCTGGAAACACCATATATTTT. The chain recombines TRBV6-5 with TRBJ1-3; maybe TRBD1 (5 bases). Germline V lookup: CDR1 MNHEY, CDR2 SVGAGI. CDR3 length: 14 residues. The V and J ends lost 5 bases and 0 bases respectively, with 8 bases between them.

The CDR3 sequence: CASSLVGTDNEQFF. The CDR3 DNA follows: TGCGCCAGCAGCTTGGTCGGCACTGACAATGAGCAGTTCTTC. The chain uses TRBV5-1 and TRBJ2-1; D gene ambiguous. V lost 0 bases and J 5 bases, leaving 9 bases between the germline ends. CDR3 length: 14 amino acids. CDR1 and CDR2 from the germline V gene are SGHRS and YFSETQ.

This clone was counted only a few times. The V call is TRBV30, the J call TRBJ2-2; TRBD1 matches at 7 bases. V lost 2 bases, J lost 1 base, and 13 bases stayed unmatched. Germline V CDR1 and CDR2: GTSNPN, SVGIG (reference sequence). The CDR3 loop spans 18 amino acids. CDR3 nucleotides: TGTGCCTGGAGTCCTGGTTTATCGGCAGGGGGGAACACCGGGGAGCTGTTTTTT. Encoded protein: CAWSPGLSAGGNTGELFF.

The V gene is TRBV29-1, the J gene TRBJ1-2; D remains unclear. In germline, CDR1 is SQVTM, CDR2 ANQGSEA. This CDR3 comprises 12 residues. V lost 1 base and J 6 bases, leaving 9 bases between the germline ends. The CDR3 is CSVEGSFDGYTF. As DNA, the CDR3 is TGCAGCGTTGAAGGGAGTTTCGATGGCTACACCTTC.

The V gene is TRBV7-8, the J gene TRBJ1-2; weak D call: TRBD1 (6 bases). Trimming removed 3 bases from V and 2 bases from J, with 22 bases in between. Germline V gene sequence: CDR1 SGHVS, CDR2 FQNEAQ. This CDR3 contains 18 residues. The CDR3 loop reads CASSFPPDRATQNYGYTF. CDR3 sequence (DNA): TGTGCCAGCAGCTTCCCCCCGGACAGAGCCACCCAAAACTATGGCTACACCTTC.

This clone was recorded once. V is TRBV5-5 and J is TRBJ2-1; no clear D. The germline V and J ends were trimmed by 1 base and 10 bases, with 9 bases remaining between them. The germline V gene has CDR1 SGHKS and CDR2 YYEKEE (reference sequence). This CDR3 region has 12 residues. The CDR3 DNA reads as TGTGCCAGCAGCTTGACTGAAGTGGAGCAGTTCTTC. Translation gives CASSLTEVEQFF.

The J gene is TRBJ2-7, the V gene TRBV29-1; 8 bases match TRBD1. J was trimmed by 7 bases and V by 3 bases; bases with no gene match: 8. From germline, CDR1 is SQVTM and CDR2 ANQGSEA. This CDR3 contains 13 residues. The CDR3 coding sequence is TGCAGCGTTGATAGGCAGGGGGCAGGGGAGCAGTACTTC. Its protein is CSVDRQGAGEQYF.

The rearrangement joins TRBV4-2 to TRBJ2-5; 13 positions match TRBD2. The CDR3 covers 17 residues. Losses at the gene ends were 4 bases for V and 5 bases for J; bases not matched to a gene: 10. Germline V CDR1 and CDR2: LGHNA, YNFKEQ. The DNA for the CDR3 is TGTGCCAGCAGCCGAGGGAGTGGGACTAGCGGGGTTGAGACCCAGTACTTC. Translating it yields CASSRGSGTSGVETQYF.

The CDR3 here is CASSPRLPETGWGEKLFF. CDR3 in DNA: TGTGCCAGCTCACCACGTCTACCGGAGACAGGGTGGGGTGAAAAACTGTTTTTT. J is TRBJ1-4 and V is TRBV18; TRBD1 agrees at 7 bases. V was pared by 1 base and J by 7 bases, with 15 bases of the junction left unmatched. Germline V lookup: CDR1 KGHSH, CDR2 LQKENI. CDR3 length equals 18 residues.

This sequence joins TRBV18 and TRBJ1-1; D unresolved. CDR1 and CDR2 from the germline V gene are KGHSH and LQKENI. The CDR3 runs 16 residues. V lost 2 bases to trimming and J lost 0 bases, with 13 bases between them. Here the CDR3 DNA reads TGTGCCAGCTCACCATCTTTAACGGGGATGAACACTGAAGCTTTCTTT. This translates into CASSPSLTGMNTEAFF.

The rearrangement joins TRBV5-1 to TRBJ1-1; 8 bases are a match to TRBD1. V was clipped by 7 bases and J by 2 bases; unmatched bases: 7. Germline CDR1 reads SGHRS; CDR2 reads YFSETQ. This CDR3 region has 14 residues. The CDR3 nucleotides are TGCGCCAGCGGATCCGGACAGGGTAACACTGAAGCTTTCTTT. Its protein is CASGSGQGNTEAFF.

The chain joins TRBV7-9 to TRBJ2-2; D is tentatively TRBD1 or TRBD2 (5 bases each). The CDR3 length is 14 residues. V was shortened by 4 bases and J by 6 bases, with 12 bases between the two germline ends. In germline, CDR1 is SEHNR, CDR2 FQNEAQ (reference sequence). DNA for the CDR3: TGTGCCAGCAGCTCCTCGCAGGGAGCCGGGGAGCTGTTTTTT. It encodes CASSSSQGAGELFF.

The chain uses TRBV27 and TRBJ2-5; D may match TRBD1 or TRBD2 (5 bases each). The CDR3 is 14 amino acids. V lost 6 bases, J lost 5 bases, and 16 bases lay in between. Germline-derived CDR1 and CDR2 are MNHEY and SMNVEV (reference sequence). The CDR3 loop is CASRPGRRRETQYF. The CDR3 nucleotides are TGTGCCAGCAGGCCGGGACGGCGGAGGGAGACCCAGTACTTC.

The chain employs TRBV5-6 and TRBJ2-4; 7 bases align to TRBD2. There are 13 residues in the CDR3. Looked up from germline, CDR1 is SGHDT and CDR2 is YYEEEE. Trimming at V came to 0 bases and at J to 13 bases, leaving 7 bases not matched to a gene. CDR3 residues: CASSLVLGGSQYF. As DNA, the CDR3 is TGTGCCAGCAGCTTGGTCTTGGGGGGGTCGCAGTACTTC.

This clone was seen just once. The genes are TRBV27 and TRBJ2-2; D is unresolved. The CDR3 is 15 residues long. Between the trimmed V and J ends, which lost 9 bases and 5 bases, there was a span of 19 bases. Germline CDR1 and CDR2: MNHEY and SMNVEV (reference sequence). The CDR3 nucleotides are TGTGCCAGACCCCCCCGGACCCCTGCGACCGGGGAGCTGTTTTTT. Its protein is CARPPRTPATGELFF.

This rearrangement joins TRBV29-1 to TRBJ1-1; a possible D gene is TRBD1 (5 bases). V lost 1 base and J lost 6, with 9 bases in between. The CDR3 runs to 12 residues. Per germline, CDR1 SQVTM and CDR2 ANQGSEA. The DNA for the CDR3 is TGCAGCGTTGAAGGCAGGGCCCCTGAAGCTTTCTTT. Amino acids: CSVEGRAPEAFF.

This chain joins TRBV7-8 and TRBJ1-4, with D maybe TRBD1 (5 bases). Per germline, CDR1 SGHVS and CDR2 FQNEAQ. V was shortened by 5 bases and J by 7 bases, with 11 bases between the two germline ends. The CDR3 consists of 13 residues. The CDR3, as DNA: TGTGCCAGCAGCAGTGGGGGTGGTGAAAAACTGTTTTTT. Translated: CASSSGGGEKLFF. Combining the CDR3 with reference TRBV7-8 and TRBJ1-4 gives the whole variable domain GAGVSQSPRYKVAKRGQDVALRCDPISGHVSLFWYQQALGQGPEFLTYFQNEAQLDKSGLPSDRFFAERPEGSVSTLKIQRTQQEDSAVYLCASSSGGGEKLFFGSGTQLSVL.

The chain uses TRBV4-1 and TRBJ1-2; D call uncertain. The CDR3 has 15 amino acids. Germline V gene data show CDR1 as MGHRA and CDR2 as YSYEKL. V was pared by 0 bases and J by 4 bases, with 12 bases between. The CDR3 loop reads CASSQDTASFYGYTF. The CDR3 DNA reads TGCGCCAGCAGCCAAGATACGGCTTCATTCTATGGCTACACCTTC.

The chain links TRBV7-3 to TRBJ1-5; D is ambiguous. The CDR3 is 13 amino acids. CDR1 SGHTA and CDR2 FQGTGA come from the germline V gene. V was cut by 2 bases and J by 0 bases, with 2 bases left in between. CDR3 DNA sequence: TGTGCCAGCAGCTTAGATAGCAATCAGCCCCAGCATTTT. It codes for CASSLDSNQPQHF.